The rows below give T cell receptor beta chains drawn from one sample of a study of blood T cell repertoires in COVID-19. Assay: immunoSEQ multiplex PCR; the TCRdb copy retains only in-frame clones and omits some. The data contain about 320,000 clones, roughly 85% of them seen just once; the ten biggest clones take up 1.9%. Sequences were obtained from PBMCs or T cells enriched from blood (not recorded which). The origin of the receptors is a woman in her 30s who had been exposed to COVID-19. The CDR3 runs from the conserved cysteine through the conserved F or W. Fields, in order: V gene, clone size, D gene, J gene, CDR3 DNA, CDR3 protein. D genes are given only for firm matches. Part of the rows lack a size; the others show once, few, many or a class for expanded clones.

TRBV9	.	.	TRBJ2-7	TGTGCCAGCAGCGTAGGGTTTAGCGGAAGCACCTACGAGCAGTACTTC	CASSVGFSGSTYEQYF
TRBV7-9	.	.	TRBJ1-2	TGTGCCAGCAGCTTAGCGGACAGACCCTATGGCTACACCTTC	CASSLADRPYGYTF
TRBV5-6	.	.	TRBJ1-1	TGTGCCAGCAGCTTGGAGGCCGGAGAAAACACTGAAGCTTTCTTT	CASSLEAGENTEAFF
TRBV18	.	TRBD1	TRBJ1-5	TGTGCCAGCTCACGCGGACAGGGGGAGGGTCAGCCCCAGCATTTT	CASSRGQGEGQPQHF
TRBV2	.	TRBD1	TRBJ1-6	TGTGCCAGCAGACCCGGACAGGGGAGGTATTCACCCCTCCACTTT	CASRPGQGRYSPLHF
TRBV7-8	.	.	TRBJ1-1	TGTGCCAGCAGCTTAGTCCGCGGGAACACTGAAGCTTTCTTT	CASSLVRGNTEAFF
TRBV15	once	TRBD1	TRBJ1-5	TGTGCCACCAGCCGAATCCCGGGACAGGGGGCTCAGCCCCAGCATTTT	CATSRIPGQGAQPQHF
TRBV3-1/TRBV3-2	once	.	TRBJ1-1	TGTGCCAGCAGCCCGGGATATGAACGGAGCACTGAAGCTTTCTTT	CASSPGYERSTEAFF
TRBV19	.	.	TRBJ2-3	TGTGCCAGTAGTAGGGGGGACAGAGACACAGATACGCAGTATTTT	CASSRGDRDTDTQYF
TRBV19	.	TRBD1	TRBJ1-3	TGTGCCAGTAGTGTTGACAGGGCTGGAAACACCATATATTTT	CASSVDRAGNTIYF
TRBV5-1	once	.	TRBJ2-5	TGCGCCAGCAGCCAAGGACAGTTCCAAGAGACCCAGTACTTC	CASSQGQFQETQYF